Each of the 16 T cell receptor beta chains below was sequenced from the same sample in a study of cytomegalovirus exposure and HLA in healthy donors. This PCR relied on a set of 60 Vbeta primers and 13 Jbeta primers. Sequenced by immunoSEQ multiplex PCR; TCRdb stores in-frame clones only, minus some. Counted here are roughly 110,000 clones, about 80% occurring once; the ten biggest clones make up 2.7%. The sequencing sample was made of PBMCs. Source of these receptors: a female donor in good health and CMV-seronegative.

The chain has TRBV21-1 and TRBJ2-7; TRBD1 was called by the table and not checked on the DNA. TRBV21-1 is a recognized pseudogene. The CDR3 runs 14 residues. Here the CDR3 DNA reads TGTGCCAGCAGCAAACCAGGGAACTCCTACGAGCAGTACTTC. Its protein product is CASSKPGNSYEQYF.

The rearrangement joins TRBV7-2 to TRBJ1-2; 11 nucleotides agree with TRBD1. Trimming cost V 3 bases and J 11 bases; bases outside gene matches: 14. CDR1 and CDR2 (germline): SGHTA, FQGNSA. The CDR3 has 16 residues. For the CDR3, the DNA is TGTGCCAGCAGCTTTAGCAGAGGGACAGGGGGAAAGAGTTACACCTTC. The encoded protein is CASSFSRGTGGKSYTF. The entire variable domain, with the rest obtained from reference TRBV7-2 and TRBJ1-2, is as follows: GAGVSQSPSNKVTEKGKDVELRCDPISGHTALYWYRQSLGQGLEFLIYFQGNSAPDKSGLPSDRFSAERTGGSVSTLTIQRTQQEDSAVYLCASSFSRGTGGKSYTFGSGTRLTVV.

This clone was recorded a few times. For the CDR3, the DNA is TGTGCCAGCAGTCAGGACAGGGGGCGGGATACTGAAGCTTTCTTT. Amino acids: CASSQDRGRDTEAFF. This chain joins TRBV6-5 and TRBJ1-1, with 11 bases lining up with TRBD1. The CDR3 is 15 amino acids. The germline V gene encodes CDR1 MNHEY and CDR2 SVGAGI. Unmatched junction bases numbered 7, after V lost 5 bases and J lost 5 bases.

The chain uses TRBV11-2 and TRBJ1-6; D is possibly TRBD1 (5 bases). The CDR3 is made up of 17 amino acids. V dropped 5 bases and J dropped 8 bases, with 22 bases sitting between them. Germline values: CDR1 SGHAT, CDR2 FQNNGV. CDR3 sequence (DNA): TGTGCCAGCAGCCCCCCCTTTCTCTGGGGGGGGGATTCACCCCTCCACTTT. It is translated as CASSPPFLWGGDSPLHF.

The chain recombines TRBV7-2 with TRBJ2-2; tentatively, D is TRBD2 (6 bases). CDR3 length equals 14 residues. Trimming removed 1 base from V and 5 bases from J, with 8 bases in between. Germline V gives CDR1 SGHTA, CDR2 FQGNSA. In DNA, the CDR3 is TGTGCCAGCAGCTTAGGGGACTGGACCGGGGAGCTGTTTTTT. As protein: CASSLGDWTGELFF. The full variable domain, with the rest looked up from reference TRBV7-2 and TRBJ2-2, is GAGVSQSPSNKVTEKGKDVELRCDPISGHTALYWYRQSLGQGLEFLIYFQGNSAPDKSGLPSDRFSAERTGGSVSTLTIQRTQQEDSAVYLCASSLGDWTGELFFGEGSRLTVL.

This clone has just a few counts. This sequence joins TRBV19 and TRBJ1-1; 7 bases agree with TRBD1. This CDR3 has 15 amino acids. CDR1 is LNHDA, CDR2 SQIVND, per germline (reference sequence). V lost 2 bases to trimming and J lost 9 bases; unmatched junction nucleotides: 12. CDR3 bases: TGTGCCAGTAGTATAAGGGCACAGGGGTCTCTGAAAGCTTTCTTT. This translates into CASSIRAQGSLKAFF.

The rearrangement joins TRBV7-6 to TRBJ2-2, with 8 positions matching TRBD2. This CDR3 is 17 amino acids long. Looked up from germline, CDR1 is SGHVS and CDR2 is FNYEAQ. Trimming removed 1 base from V and 7 bases from J; junction bases left unmatched: 11. CDR3 bases: TGTGCCAGCAGCTTAGGGATTCCCGGGGGGGCCATCGGGGAGCTGTTTTTT. It encodes CASSLGIPGGAIGELFF. Supplemented by reference TRBV7-6 and TRBJ2-2, the full variable domain reads GAGVSQSPRYKVTKRGQDVALRCDPISGHVSLYWYRQALGQGPEFLTYFNYEAQQDKSGLPNDRFSAERPEGSISTLTIQRTEQRDSAMYRCASSLGIPGGAIGELFFGEGSRLTVL.

The chain has TRBV5-4 and TRBJ1-2; 12 nucleotides align to TRBD1. The germline V gene has CDR1 SGHNT and CDR2 YYREEE (reference sequence). Trimming removed 3 bases from V and 6 bases from J; junction bases left unmatched: 6. The CDR3 extends over 15 amino acids. The CDR3 region has the DNA TGTGCCAGCAGCTGGGGGACAGGGGGCAAGGATGGCTACACCTTC. This encodes CASSWGTGGKDGYTF.

About this clone: Compared with germline, one end of the junction differs, possibly owing to a read error. The chain joins TRBV5-4 to TRBJ2-7, with 10 bases fitting TRBD1. Germline CDR1 SGHNT, CDR2 YYREEE (reference sequence). The CDR3 is 15 amino acids. CDR3 coding DNA: TGTGCCAGCAGTTTGGGACAGGGGAGCTCCTACGAGCAGTACTTC. Protein: CASSLGQGSSYEQYF. The full variable domain, in which reference TRBV5-4 and TRBJ2-7 provide the parts outside the CDR3, is ETGVTQSPTHLIKTRGQQVTLRCSSQSGHNTVSWYQQALGQGPQFIFQYYREEENGRGNFPPRFSGLQFPNYSSELNVNALELDDSALYLCASSLGQGSSYEQYFGPGTRLTVT.

The J gene is TRBJ2-1, the V gene TRBV27; 7 nucleotides agree with TRBD2. CDR3 length: 14 residues. The ends lost 4 bases at V and 3 bases at J; junction bases unmatched: 3. Per germline, CDR1 MNHEY and CDR2 SMNVEV (reference sequence). The CDR3 is CASSSGGGYNEQFF. The CDR3 nucleotides read TGTGCCAGCAGTTCTGGCGGGGGCTACAATGAGCAGTTCTTC.

This sequence joins TRBV5-8 and TRBJ2-7; D unresolved. This CDR3 has 11 amino acids. Trimming removed 6 bases at V and 6 bases at J, with 10 bases between. From germline, CDR1 is SGHTS and CDR2 YDEGEE. Here the CDR3 reads CASTLLGEQYF. The CDR3, as DNA: TGTGCCAGCACCCTCCTCGGCGAGCAGTACTTC.

The chain uses TRBV9 and TRBJ1-2, with D uncertain. Germline-derived CDR1 and CDR2 are SGDLS and YYNGEE. The CDR3 is made up of 14 amino acids. Trimming stripped 4 bases from V and 5 bases from J, with 15 bases between. The CDR3 spells CASSPQSRGYGYTF. The CDR3 DNA follows: TGTGCCAGCAGCCCTCAATCACGGGGTTATGGCTACACCTTC.

This clone was counted many times. The rearrangement joins TRBV11-2 to TRBJ2-3, with D perhaps TRBD1 (5 bases). V was cut by 3 bases and J by 4 bases, with 14 bases left in between. Germline-derived CDR1 and CDR2 are SGHAT and FQNNGV. CDR3 length: 15 amino acids. This CDR3 is CASSFWGNPADTQYF. The CDR3 DNA reads as TGTGCCAGCAGCTTTTGGGGCAACCCTGCAGATACGCAGTATTTT.

The chain is built from TRBV2 and TRBJ1-6; 8 nucleotides line up with TRBD1. V was pared by 7 bases and J by 6 bases, with 14 bases of the junction left unmatched. The CDR3 is 17 amino acids. Germline values: CDR1 SNHLY, CDR2 FYNNEI. CDR3 bases: TGTGCCAGCATGGGTACAGGGGGACCCGGTTTTAATTCACCCCTCCACTTT. Protein: CASMGTGGPGFNSPLHF. Full variable domain (remainder filled in from reference TRBV2 and TRBJ1-6): EPEVTQTPSHQVTQMGQEVILRCVPISNHLYFYWYRQILGQKVEFLVSFYNNEISEKSEIFDDQFSVERPDGSNFTLKIRSTKLEDSAMYFCASMGTGGPGFNSPLHFGNGTRLTVT.

J is TRBJ2-3 and V is TRBV14; D is unresolved. This CDR3 comprises 13 residues. Germline assignment: CDR1 SGHDN and CDR2 FVKESK. V was trimmed by 1 base and J by 6 bases, leaving 8 bases between them. CDR3: CASSQGLPDTQYF. In nucleotides, the CDR3 is TGTGCCAGCAGCCAAGGGCTTCCGGATACGCAGTATTTT.

The chain recombines TRBV7-3 with TRBJ1-3; D gene ambiguous. The CDR3 length is 20 residues. The V gene's germline CDR1 is SGHTA and CDR2 FQGTGA. V gave up 3 bases and J gave up 0 bases, with 24 bases separating them. The CDR3 region has the DNA TGTGCCAGCAGCTTGGTTACTCGAATGCGGGGTAGCCTCTCTGGAAACACCATATATTTT. It translates to CASSLVTRMRGSLSGNTIYF.